A single sample gave rise to the 32 T cell receptor beta chains below, sequenced in a study of blood T cell repertoires in COVID-19. Clones were read by immunoSEQ multiplex PCR, and TCRdb kept only the in-frame ones, dropping some. The profile shows 84,000 or so clones, about 85% of them singletons. Sequencing was carried out using peripheral blood. All receptors derive from a woman in her 70s with active or convalescent COVID-19.

The J gene is TRBJ1-4, the V gene TRBV18; no definite D call. CDR3 size: 14 residues. V lost 1 base and J 7 bases, leaving 10 bases between the germline ends. CDR1 and CDR2 from the germline V gene are KGHSH and LQKENI. The CDR3 coding sequence is TGTGCCAGCTCACCACGGGCAGGAGGTGAAAAACTGTTTTTT. Its translation: CASSPRAGGEKLFF.

This clone was seen a single time. This chain connects TRBV5-1 to TRBJ1-1; 7 positions agree with TRBD1. Germline V gives CDR1 SGHRS, CDR2 YFSETQ. The CDR3 runs 14 residues. Trimming removed 1 base from V and 4 bases from J; junction bases left unmatched: 4. The CDR3 reads CASSLYRGGTEAFF. CDR3 bases: TGCGCCAGCAGCTTGTACAGGGGAGGCACTGAAGCTTTCTTT.

The rearrangement joins TRBV18 to TRBJ1-2; D gene unclear. The V gene's germline CDR1 is KGHSH and CDR2 LQKENI. Trimming removed 3 bases from V and 2 bases from J, with 4 bases in between. This CDR3 is 12 amino acids long. DNA for the CDR3: TGTGCCAGCTCACCCGGGAACTATGGCTACACCTTC. Translated, it gives CASSPGNYGYTF. The variable domain in full, with the rest retrieved from reference TRBV18 and TRBJ1-2, is NAGVMQNPRHLVRRRGQEARLRCSPMKGHSHVYWYRQLPEEGLKFMVYLQKENIIDESGMPKERFSAEFPKEGPSILRIQQVVRGDSAAYFCASSPGNYGYTFGSGTRLTVV.

J is TRBJ2-5 and V is TRBV12-3 or TRBV12-4, with 9 bases identical to TRBD1. The CDR3 runs 13 residues. V lost 6 bases to trimming and J lost 5 bases; unmatched junction nucleotides: 4. The DNA for the CDR3 is TGTGCCAGCAGACCGACAGGGGGTGAGACCCAGTACTTC. Amino acids: CASRPTGGETQYF.

The rearrangement uses TRBV2 and TRBJ2-1, with 8 bases aligning to TRBD2. Trimming took 8 bases from V and 0 from J; bases not matched to a gene: 6. CDR1 is SNHLY, CDR2 FYNNEI, per germline. This CDR3 comprises 15 residues. CDR3 amino acids: CASGTSGRSYNEQFF. The CDR3 bases are TGTGCCAGCGGAACTAGCGGCCGCTCCTACAATGAGCAGTTCTTC.

The chain combines TRBV19 with TRBJ1-1; 9 nucleotides match TRBD1. CDR1 and CDR2 from the germline V gene are LNHDA and SQIVND (reference sequence). The CDR3 is 16 residues long. The trim removed 3 bases at V and 2 bases at J, leaving 7 bases unmatched. The CDR3 loop is CASSIRTGQGNTEAFF. CDR3 sequence (DNA): TGTGCCAGTAGTATCCGTACGGGACAGGGTAACACTGAAGCTTTCTTT.

The chain recombines TRBV6-5 with TRBJ1-6, with D possibly matching TRBD1 (5 bases). CDR1 MNHEY and CDR2 SVGAGI come from the germline V gene. CDR3 length: 14 amino acids. The V end lost 5 bases, the J end lost 9 bases, and 14 bases lay between the germline ends. The CDR3 nucleotides read TGTGCCAGCAGTCCGGGACGGGAGGGTTCACCCCTCCACTTT. Translated, it gives CASSPGREGSPLHF.

This chain links TRBV10-2 with TRBJ1-5, with D hard to call. With 1 base removed from V and 2 bases from J, the gap between germline ends came to 12 bases. Germline loops: CDR1 WSHSY, CDR2 SAAADI. There are 16 residues in the CDR3. CDR3 nucleotide sequence: TGCGCCAGCAGTGAGTTCTTGGGAGTAGGCAATCAGCCCCAGCATTTT. This sequence encodes CASSEFLGVGNQPQHF.

The chain joins TRBV18 to TRBJ1-1; D is uncertain. Germline V CDR1 and CDR2: KGHSH, LQKENI. The V and J ends lost 2 bases and 5 bases respectively, with 12 bases between them. The CDR3 consists of 14 residues. CDR3 bases: TGTGCCAGCTCACCAATTGACGAGGGAACTGAAGCTTTCTTT. It is translated as CASSPIDEGTEAFF.

This sequence joins TRBV28 and TRBJ1-2; D ambiguous. This CDR3 is built from 16 residues. V dropped 7 bases and J dropped 4 bases, with 22 bases sitting between them. Germline loops: CDR1 MDHEN, CDR2 SYDVKM. Here the CDR3 DNA reads TGTGCCAGCACCAGCGGTGGCAGCTACTTCCCCTATGGCTACACCTTC. Translation: CASTSGGSYFPYGYTF.

The rearrangement links TRBV5-4 to TRBJ2-1; D is perhaps TRBD1 (5 bases). Germline V gene lookup returns CDR1 SGHNT and CDR2 YYREEE (reference sequence). V was shortened by 0 bases and J by 3 bases, with 7 bases between the two germline ends. The CDR3 sequence is 14 residues long. The CDR3 nucleotides are TGTGCCAGCAGCTTGGCAGGGAACTACAATGAGCAGTTCTTC. Encoded protein: CASSLAGNYNEQFF.

In its sample, this clone was seen a few times. This chain joins TRBV2 and TRBJ2-7; 11 bases are a match to TRBD1. The CDR3 spans 14 residues. V lost 7 bases to trimming and J lost 6 bases; unmatched junction nucleotides: 8. CDR1 and CDR2 from the germline V gene are SNHLY and FYNNEI. CDR3 sequence: CASNRDRGYGEQYF. The CDR3 DNA follows: TGTGCCAGCAACCGGGACAGGGGGTACGGCGAGCAGTACTTC.

The gene calls are TRBV9 and TRBJ2-3; D remains unclear. The ends were cut back, 6 bases at V and 3 bases at J, with 14 bases in the middle. The CDR3 sequence is 14 residues long. Germline V gene lookup returns CDR1 SGDLS and CDR2 YYNGEE. CDR3 region: CASTPMHGTDTQYF. The DNA of the CDR3 is TGTGCCAGCACCCCAATGCACGGGACAGATACGCAGTATTTT.

The rearrangement uses TRBV5-4 and TRBJ2-2, with TRBD2 matching over 9 bases. This CDR3 is 14 amino acids long. J lost 7 bases, V lost 4 bases, and 5 bases had no gene match. The germline V gene encodes CDR1 SGHNT and CDR2 YYREEE (reference sequence). The CDR3 spells CASSARLADGELFF. CDR3 in DNA: TGTGCCAGCAGCGCCCGACTAGCGGACGGGGAGCTGTTTTTT.

The chain employs TRBV2 and TRBJ1-4, with a possible D match to TRBD1 (5 bases). Germline values: CDR1 SNHLY, CDR2 FYNNEI. CDR3 length equals 13 residues. Trimming pared 7 bases from V and 8 bases from J, leaving 14 bases between. The CDR3 loop is CASTRGNGEKLFF. CDR3 nucleotide sequence: TGTGCCAGCACTCGGGGGAATGGAGAAAAACTGTTTTTT.

J is TRBJ2-7 and V is TRBV21-1; the D call in the table, TRBD2, was not verified against the DNA. TRBV21-1 is recorded as a pseudogene. This CDR3 region has 13 residues. The CDR3 nucleotides read TGTGCCAGCCGAGAGTACCATGTCTTCGAGCAGTACTTC. Its protein is CASREYHVFEQYF.

V usage is TRBV5-6 and J usage is TRBJ2-1; 8 bases fit TRBD2. CDR3 length: 15 amino acids. From germline, CDR1 is SGHDT and CDR2 YYEEEE. Trimming cost V 4 bases and J 4 bases; bases outside gene matches: 7. CDR3 amino acids: CASSVLAASYNEQFF. CDR3 DNA: TGTGCCAGCAGCGTACTAGCGGCCAGTTACAATGAGCAGTTCTTC. Based on the CDR3 plus reference TRBV5-6 and TRBJ2-1, the full variable domain is DAGVTQSPTHLIKTRGQQVTLRCSPKSGHDTVSWYQQALGQGPQFIFQYYEEEERQRGNFPDRFSGHQFPNYSSELNVNALLLGDSALYLCASSVLAASYNEQFFGPGTRLTVL.

Here the CDR3 DNA reads TGTGCCAGCAGCCGGGCGGGGTCCTACGAGCAGTACTTC. Its protein product is CASSRAGSYEQYF. V and J are TRBV6-2 or TRBV6-3 and TRBJ2-7, with D possibly being TRBD2 (6 bases). Deletions cut 6 bases from V and 1 base from J, with 10 bases between. The CDR3 consists of 13 residues. The germline CDR1 and CDR2 sequences are MNHEY and SVGEGT.

The chain links TRBV5-1 to TRBJ2-6; perhaps TRBD2 as D (5 bases). The CDR3 length is 16 residues. V was cut by 0 bases and J by 2 bases, with 9 bases left in between. CDR1 is SGHRS, CDR2 YFSETQ, per germline. CDR3 in DNA: TGCGCCAGCAGCTTGGCCGGAGGAGCTGGGGCCAACGTCCTGACTTTC. Translation: CASSLAGGAGANVLTF.

This clone has only one observation. This chain uses TRBV24-1 with TRBJ1-5; D possibly corresponds to TRBD1 (6 bases). The germline V and J ends were trimmed by 5 bases and 5 bases, with 15 bases remaining between them. The CDR3 extends over 15 amino acids. Germline lookup yields CDR1 KGHDR and CDR2 SFDVKD. The chain's CDR3 is CATSASWDTHQPQHF. The DNA of the CDR3 is TGTGCCACCAGTGCCTCGTGGGACACCCATCAGCCCCAGCATTTT.

The gene calls are TRBV28 and TRBJ2-1; the D gene is possibly TRBD2 (5 bases). Germline V gene lookup returns CDR1 MDHEN and CDR2 SYDVKM. With 8 bases removed from V and 9 bases from J, the gap between germline ends came to 11 bases. The CDR3 totals 11 residues. The CDR3: CASGTGIEQFF. Written as DNA, the CDR3 is TGTGCCAGCGGCACGGGGATTGAGCAGTTCTTC.

The chain employs TRBV7-2 and TRBJ2-6; TRBD1 is a possible D gene (6 bases). V lost 3 bases and J 4 bases, leaving 7 bases between the germline ends. The CDR3 is 14 residues long. Looked up from germline, CDR1 is SGHTA and CDR2 is FQGNSA. The CDR3, as DNA: TGTGCCAGCAGCTTCAGGGGCGGGGCCAACGTCCTGACTTTC. Translating it yields CASSFRGGANVLTF.

This chain connects TRBV28 to TRBJ1-2, with 7 nucleotides matching TRBD1. The CDR3 is made up of 14 amino acids. CDR1 is MDHEN, CDR2 SYDVKM, per germline. Trimming took 7 bases from V and 8 from J; bases not matched to a gene: 13. CDR3 loop: CASIFEGGADGYTF. The CDR3 nucleotides read TGTGCCAGCATCTTCGAAGGGGGCGCGGACGGCTACACCTTC.

In its sample, this clone was seen once. This chain links TRBV10-2 with TRBJ1-1; 8 bases map to TRBD1. Germline V gene data show CDR1 as WSHSY and CDR2 as SAAADI. The length of the CDR3 is 16 residues. Trimming at V came to 7 bases and at J to 6 bases, leaving 16 bases not matched to a gene. The CDR3 loop is CASKRHMDRAVPEAFF. The CDR3 DNA sequence: TGCGCCAGCAAACGGCACATGGACAGGGCAGTTCCTGAAGCTTTCTTT.

J is TRBJ1-1 and V is TRBV28, with 8 bases fitting TRBD1. The V gene's germline CDR1 is MDHEN and CDR2 SYDVKM. The CDR3 is 13 residues long. The V and J ends lost 7 bases and 2 bases, in that order; junction bases with no gene match: 3. CDR3 protein: CASIQGGNTEAFF. DNA for the CDR3: TGTGCCAGCATACAGGGGGGCAACACTGAAGCTTTCTTT.

The chain combines TRBV10-3 with TRBJ2-7, with D hard to call. Between the trimmed V and J ends, which lost 4 bases and 5 bases, there was a span of 6 bases. CDR3 length: 11 amino acids. Germline V lookup: CDR1 ENHRY, CDR2 SYGVKD. In nucleotides, the CDR3 is TGTGCCATCAGTGCCACGGACGAGCAGTACTTC. This codes for CAISATDEQYF.

This chain uses TRBV7-9 with TRBJ1-3; D is ambiguous. This CDR3 has 13 residues. In germline, CDR1 is SEHNR, CDR2 FQNEAQ (reference sequence). V was trimmed by 6 bases and J by 3 bases, leaving 9 bases between them. This CDR3 reads CASRPGSGNTIYF. In DNA form, the CDR3 reads TGTGCCAGCAGGCCGGGGAGTGGAAACACCATATATTTT.

The rearrangement joins TRBV6-2 or TRBV6-3 to TRBJ1-1; D possibly corresponds to TRBD1 (5 bases). The CDR3 has 16 amino acids. Germline values: CDR1 MNHEY, CDR2 SVGEGT. V was pared by 6 bases and J by 0 bases, with 17 bases between. CDR3 loop: CASSDRSSSVNTEAFF. The CDR3 DNA sequence: TGTGCCAGCAGCGACAGATCGTCCTCGGTGAACACTGAAGCTTTCTTT.

V and J are TRBV29-1 and TRBJ1-5; possibly TRBD1 for D (5 bases). CDR3 length: 13 amino acids. Looked up from germline, CDR1 is SQVTM and CDR2 is ANQGSEA. V was cut by 3 bases and J by 6 bases, with 12 bases left in between. CDR3: CSVEGQGGQPQHF. CDR3 DNA sequence: TGCAGCGTTGAGGGGCAGGGAGGTCAGCCCCAGCATTTT.

The chain couples TRBV6-6 to TRBJ1-5; 8 bases fit TRBD1. Germline-derived CDR1 and CDR2 are MNHNY and SVGAGI (reference sequence). The length of the CDR3 is 14 residues. Trimming cost V 0 bases and J 11 bases; bases outside gene matches: 6. This CDR3 is CASSYSTGGDAQHF. The CDR3 region has the DNA TGTGCCAGCAGTTACTCAACAGGGGGAGATGCCCAGCATTTT.

This chain links TRBV28 with TRBJ2-7, with 7 bases matching TRBD1. After removal of 6 bases from V and 1 base from J, the junction contained 9 bases not matched to a gene. CDR3 length: 15 residues. Per the germline V gene, CDR1 is MDHEN and CDR2 is SYDVKM. The CDR3 nucleotides read TGTGCCAGCAGCCGACAGGGTAAAGGATCCTACGAGCAGTACTTC. Translating gives CASSRQGKGSYEQYF.

The chain recombines TRBV21-1 with TRBJ1-1; the tabulated D call, TRBD1, remains unverified against the DNA. TRBV21-1 is a pseudogene segment. The CDR3 sequence is 17 residues long. The CDR3: CASSPEGPRGENTEAFF. The CDR3 DNA follows: TGTGCCAGCAGCCCCGAGGGGCCCAGGGGCGAGAACACTGAAGCTTTCTTT.